This entry describes one TCR beta chain. This clone was counted only a few times. The sample holds no much larger clone one base away, and base qualities are not on file. V is pared back by 3 bases and J by 1 base, with 10 bases lying between the germline termini. CDR1 and CDR2, looked up from the germline V gene, are SGDLS and YYNGEE. Counted from cysteine to phenylalanine, this CDR3 has 14 amino acids. CDR3 DNA is the only sequence kept; it has 42 bases, read in frame from the first base. This specimen comes from a study of graft-versus-host responses after intestinal transplantation listed by TCRdb under 2021. Concerning the study at large: Recipients received multivisceral, liver-intestinal, or isolated intestinal transplants. Samples from a few later patients were sequenced in-house on an Illumina MiSeq with MiXCR processing rather than by the commercial service. Alloreactive clones were identified by sequencing pre-transplant mixed lymphocyte reaction products and comparing them with unstimulated pre-transplant donor and recipient T cells. A peak of at least 4% donor T cells among recipient peripheral blood mononuclear cells was the definition used for donor T cell macrochimerism. A cohort of about 26 intestinal transplant recipients, including one retransplant, was enrolled, and a few patients lacking pretransplant specimens were excluded. Anti-thymocyte globulin induction was given to all recipients, followed by maintenance tacrolimus and steroids for 2 to 4 years. Graft-versus-host and host-versus-graft alloreactive T cell clones were tracked in the graft, circulation and bone marrow after intestinal transplantation using bulk TCR-beta CDR3 sequencing. Study-level results and caveats: Patients with donor T cell macrochimerism had high GvH to HvG T cell clonal ratios in their allografts. Early after transplant, peak levels of circulating GvH clones were associated with declines in HvG clones. GvH clones were detected in recipient bone marrow, and some of these GvH clones were observed earlier in ileal mucosa or blood, consistent with an intestinal mucosal origin. Conclusions were limited by the relatively low number and heterogeneity of intestinal transplant patients.

The sample's time point, from its label and the paper: cells obtained before transplantation from donor or recipient. In the mixed lymphocyte reactions, roughly 200,000 CFSE-labeled pre-transplant responders were plated with roughly 200,000 irradiated violet-dye-labeled stimulators and cultured for approximately 6 days. Proliferating CD3+CD4+CFSE-low and CD3+CD8+CFSE-low responder cells were FACS-sorted on a BD Influx sorter after the mixed lymphocyte reaction. The protocol used for the library was the immunoSEQ multiplex PCR assay. For most patients, genomic DNA was isolated with the Qiagen DNeasy Blood and Tissue Kit and shipped frozen to Adaptive Biotechnologies for TCR sequencing. For most patients, high-throughput TCR-beta CDR3 sequencing of genomic DNA was performed by Adaptive Biotechnologies. Regarding the original processing steps: Adaptive's ImmunoSEQ software was the source of the TCR sequencing data for roughly 19 patients, while a few other patients were processed with MiXCR and VDJtools. CD4 versus CD8 sorting errors were corrected by removing sequences found in both subsets at a frequency ratio below 5:1. CDR3 nucleotide sequences shared between donor and recipient were removed because the origin of such sequences could not be assigned. Alloreactive clones required at least 2-fold expansion over unstimulated cells and minimum CFSE-low frequency of 0.002% (template counts) or 0.001% (read counts). Clones detected in sequenced pre-transplant spleen, lymph node, or MLR CFSE-low populations of the donor or recipient were defined as mappable. Cumulative frequency of alloreactive clones was calculated as a percentage of all sequences weighted by copy number. TCRdb carries this immuneACCESS record with in-frame sequences only. Its versions omit some clonotypes, under half of them owing to an unresolved V gene in the studies checked, with the rest unexplained. V, J and clone size are taken as reported in that table, and D and trimming were inferred from the DNA itself. The sample has 15,000 to 20,000 clones on record, roughly 36% of them singletons. The ten largest clonotypes hold about 2% of the sample.

This TCR was recovered from a human patient who was an organ donor for intestinal transplantation. The sequences come from alloreactive CD4+ T cells from a mixed lymphocyte reaction culture, collected before transplantation. Interpreted using the paper, the cell subset or site label stands for: CFSE-low proliferating T cells sorted from approximately six-day pre-transplant mixed lymphocyte reaction (GvH or HvG direction). This sequence uses TRBV9 and TRBJ1-1; the D gene assignment is ambiguous. CDR3 region: CASSAQAGNTEAFF. Here is the DNA: TGTGCCAGCAGCGCCCAGGCGGGGAACACTGAAGCTTTCTTT. Reference TRBV9 and TRBJ1-1 genes cover what lies past the CDR3, so the full variable domain is DSGVTQTPKHLITATGQRVTLRCSPRSGDLSVYWYQQSLDQGLQFLIQYYNGEERAKGNILERFSAQQFPDLHSELNLSSLELGDSALYFCASSAQAGNTEAFFGQGTRLTVV.